These 10 T cell receptor beta chains came from one sample sequenced in a study of cytomegalovirus exposure and HLA in healthy donors. The PCR was carried out with 60 Vbeta primers and 13 Jbeta primers. TCRdb keeps only in-frame clones here, not all; method: immunoSEQ multiplex PCR. The sample shows some 120,000 clones, over 65% of them seen only once. The sequenced sample was PBMCs. The receptors come from a man aged 45 to 65 in good health and CMV-seronegative.

CDR3 DNA: TGTGCCAGCAGGACAGGGGGTGGTGACTATGGCTACACCTTC. It is translated as CASRTGGGDYGYTF. The chain combines TRBV5-4 with TRBJ1-2, with 9 bases aligning to TRBD1. The CDR3 loop spans 14 amino acids. Per the germline V gene, CDR1 is SGHNT and CDR2 is YYREEE (reference sequence). The trim removed 5 bases at V and 3 bases at J, leaving 5 bases unmatched.

The CDR3 sequence is CASRGSRGAPDEKLFF. In DNA, the CDR3 is TGTGCCAGCAGGGGGAGCCGGGGGGCGCCTGATGAAAAACTGTTTTTT. This chain links TRBV6-6 with TRBJ1-4, with D perhaps TRBD1 (6 bases). V was cut by 6 bases and J by 6 bases, with 20 bases left in between. Germline assignment: CDR1 MNHNY and CDR2 SVGAGI (reference sequence). The CDR3 covers 16 residues.

V usage is TRBV27 and J usage is TRBJ2-1; maybe TRBD1 (6 bases). V shed 7 bases and J shed 8 bases, with 18 bases lying between them. The CDR3 is 14 amino acids. CDR1 is MNHEY, CDR2 SMNVEV, per germline (reference sequence). CDR3 sequence: CASTHQQGKDEQFF. In DNA, the CDR3 is TGTGCCAGCACTCATCAACAGGGTAAGGATGAGCAGTTCTTC.

The V gene is TRBV7-9, the J gene TRBJ1-5; 8 nucleotides agree with TRBD1. V lost 2 bases, J lost 6 bases, and 3 bases stayed unmatched. The CDR3 is made up of 14 amino acids. From germline, CDR1 is SEHNR and CDR2 FQNEAQ (reference sequence). CDR3 residues: CASSLQGAVQPQHF. The DNA of the CDR3 is TGTGCCAGCAGCTTACAGGGGGCCGTTCAGCCCCAGCATTTT.

The CDR3 reads CASSFQDRAFAEAFF. CDR3 DNA: TGTGCCAGCAGCTTCCAGGACAGGGCATTCGCTGAAGCTTTCTTT. The chain employs TRBV7-6 and TRBJ1-1, with 8 positions matching TRBD1. J gave up 6 bases and V 3 bases, and 9 bases lay outside the gene matches. The CDR3 runs 15 residues. The germline V gene has CDR1 SGHVS and CDR2 FNYEAQ.

This rearrangement joins TRBV4-3 to TRBJ1-4, with TRBD1 as a possible D gene (6 bases). The CDR3 loop spans 14 amino acids. CDR1 is LGHNA and CDR2 is YSLEER in the germline V gene. V lost 1 base and J lost 8, with 11 bases in between. CDR3 in amino acids: CASSQVPRGEKLFF. The CDR3 region has the DNA TGCGCCAGCAGCCAAGTACCCAGGGGAGAAAAACTGTTTTTT.

V gene TRBV18 combines with J gene TRBJ1-3, with no clear D. Per the germline V gene, CDR1 is KGHSH and CDR2 is LQKENI. With 2 bases removed from V and 2 bases from J, the gap between germline ends came to 7 bases. The CDR3 is made up of 14 amino acids. The CDR3 loop is CASSPTTTGNTIYF. CDR3 in DNA: TGTGCCAGCTCACCAACAACAACTGGAAACACCATATATTTT.

This clone was recorded only once. V gene TRBV25-1 combines with J gene TRBJ1-2; perhaps TRBD1 as D (5 bases). With 4 bases removed from V and 4 bases from J, the gap between germline ends came to 16 bases. Germline assignment: CDR1 MGHDK and CDR2 SYGVNS. CDR3 size: 15 residues. CDR3 nucleotides: TGTGCCAGCAGTGGTCTTCAGGGCGTTCTCTATGGCTACACCTTC. As protein: CASSGLQGVLYGYTF.

The V gene is TRBV19, the J gene TRBJ1-1; unclear D gene. CDR3 length: 13 residues. Per the germline V gene, CDR1 is LNHDA and CDR2 is SQIVND (reference sequence). V was pared by 3 bases and J by 0 bases, with 5 bases between. The DNA for the CDR3 is TGTGCCAGTAGTATGTTTATGAACACTGAAGCTTTCTTT. Its translation is CASSMFMNTEAFF.

This chain joins TRBV15 and TRBJ2-1, with 8 positions matching TRBD1. Germline V gene sequence: CDR1 LNHNV, CDR2 YYDKDF (reference sequence). The CDR3 loop spans 13 amino acids. V shed 3 bases and J 13 bases; nucleotides not matched to a gene: 8. Here the CDR3 DNA reads TGTGCCACCAGCAGGATCACCGGGACAGGCCAGTTCTTC. Translating gives CATSRITGTGQFF.